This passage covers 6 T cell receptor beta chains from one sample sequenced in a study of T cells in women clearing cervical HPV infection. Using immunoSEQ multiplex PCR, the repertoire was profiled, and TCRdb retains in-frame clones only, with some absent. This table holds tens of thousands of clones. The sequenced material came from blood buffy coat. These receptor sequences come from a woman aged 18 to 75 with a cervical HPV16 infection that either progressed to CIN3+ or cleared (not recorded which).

The sequenced part of the CDR3 DNA is TGTGCCAGCAGACGGACAGGGACGAACACCGGGGAG. This encodes CASRRTGTNTGE. The whole CDR3 sequence is CASRRTGTNTGELFF. The chain combines TRBV2 with TRBJ2-2; 8 bases fit TRBD1. The read terminates 3 residues before the CDR3 end, so the remaining end is supplied by the germline J gene. Germline V gene sequence: CDR1 SNHLY, CDR2 FYNNEI. The CDR3 sequence is 15 residues long. The V gene end was trimmed by 6 bases and the J gene end by 0 bases; junction bases not matched to a gene: 3. Supplemented by reference TRBV2 and TRBJ2-2, the full variable domain reads EPEVTQTPSHQVTQMGQEVILRCVPISNHLYFYWYRQILGQKVEFLVSFYNNEISEKSEIFDDQFSVERPDGSNFTLKIRSTKLEDSAMYFCASRRTGTNTGELFFGEGSRLTVL.

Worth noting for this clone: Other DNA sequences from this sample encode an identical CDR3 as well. The sequenced part of the CDR3 DNA is TGTGCCAGTAGTATACGGGGGAACACTGAA. Its protein is CASSIRGNTE. The whole CDR3 protein is CASSIRGNTEAFF. The V and J genes are TRBV19 and TRBJ1-1, with D uncertain. The read ends 3 residues before the CDR3 terminus; that terminus is restored from the germline J gene. The V gene lost 2 bases and the J gene lost 1 base, with 5 bases spanning the gap. The germline gives CDR1 LNHDA, CDR2 SQIVND (reference sequence). The CDR3 runs 13 residues. Looking up the rest from reference TRBV19 and TRBJ1-1 gives the full variable domain: DGGITQSPKYLFRKEGQNVTLSCEQNLNHDAMYWYRQDPGQGLRLIYYSQIVNDFQKGDIAEGYSVSREKKESFPLTVTSAQKNPTAFYLCASSIRGNTEAFFGQGTRLTVV.

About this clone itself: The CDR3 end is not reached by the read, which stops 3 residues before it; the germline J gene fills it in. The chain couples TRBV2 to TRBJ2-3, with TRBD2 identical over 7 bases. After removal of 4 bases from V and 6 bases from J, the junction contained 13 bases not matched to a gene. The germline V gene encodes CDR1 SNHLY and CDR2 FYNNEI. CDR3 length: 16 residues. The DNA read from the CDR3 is TGTGCCAGCAGTGCTTTAGCGGGTCTCTCAGGGGATACG. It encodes CASSALAGLSGDT. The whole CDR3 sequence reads CASSALAGLSGDTQYF.

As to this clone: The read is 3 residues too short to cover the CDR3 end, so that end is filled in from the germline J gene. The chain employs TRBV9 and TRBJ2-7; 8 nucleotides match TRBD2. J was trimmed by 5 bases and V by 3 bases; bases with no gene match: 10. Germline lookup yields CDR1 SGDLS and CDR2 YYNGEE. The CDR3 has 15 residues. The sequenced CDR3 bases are TGTGCCAGCAGCGAGGGCGGGGGGTTCGGGGACGAG. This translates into CASSEGGGFGDE. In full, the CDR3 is CASSEGGGFGDEQYF.

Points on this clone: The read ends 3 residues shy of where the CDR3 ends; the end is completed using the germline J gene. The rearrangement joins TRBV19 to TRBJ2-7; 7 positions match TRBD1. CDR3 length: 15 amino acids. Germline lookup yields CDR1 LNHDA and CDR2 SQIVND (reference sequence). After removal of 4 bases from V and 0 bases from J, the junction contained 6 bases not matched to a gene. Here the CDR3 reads CASSKYRGSSYEQYF. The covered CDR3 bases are TGTGCCAGTAGTAAGTACAGGGGCTCCTCCTACGAG.

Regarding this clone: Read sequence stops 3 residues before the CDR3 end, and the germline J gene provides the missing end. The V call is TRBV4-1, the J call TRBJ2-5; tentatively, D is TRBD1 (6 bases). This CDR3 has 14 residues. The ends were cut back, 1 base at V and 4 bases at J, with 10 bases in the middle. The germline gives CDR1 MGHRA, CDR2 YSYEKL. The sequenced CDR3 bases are TGCGCCAGCAGCCAAGGCAGGGGCTCAGAGACC. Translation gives CASSQGRGSET. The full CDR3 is CASSQGRGSETQYF.